The 25 T cell receptor beta chains in this list originate from one sample, sequenced in a study of T cell responses to AZD1222 COVID-19 vaccine (dated by TCRdb to the early 2020s). Per the publication, the time point label means: baseline before first vaccination. Libraries were prepared through the immunoSEQ multiplex PCR assay. Drawn from immuneACCESS, this table holds only the in-frame rearrangements with V and J called that TCRdb kept. Clones are partly lost; checked studies trace under half to an unresolved V gene and leave the rest unexplained. Across this sample there are 150,000 to 200,000 clones, with 85% to 90% seen only once. The ten largest clones take up under 2% of the sample. Sample: peripheral blood, taken on day 0 of AZD1222 vaccination. These receptors all come from an adult in good health.

V and J are TRBV10-3 and TRBJ1-1; D is unresolved. In germline, CDR1 is ENHRY, CDR2 SYGVKD. This CDR3 comprises 13 residues. Trimming cost V 3 bases and J 0 bases, with 5 bases left between them. The CDR3 region has the DNA TGTGCCATCAGTGACCGGGTGAACACTGAAGCTTTCTTT. It yields the protein CAISDRVNTEAFF.

The chain recombines TRBV10-1 with TRBJ2-1; weak D call: TRBD2 (5 bases). The CDR3 spans 13 residues. Germline V lookup: CDR1 WNHNN, CDR2 SYGVQD (reference sequence). V was clipped by 2 bases and J by 3 bases, with 5 bases between them. CDR3 sequence reads: CASSERDYNEQFF. As DNA, the CDR3 is TGCGCCAGCAGTGAGCGGGACTACAATGAGCAGTTCTTC.

This clone was found once. The chain links TRBV9 to TRBJ2-5; 9 nucleotides match TRBD2. Germline-derived CDR1 and CDR2 are SGDLS and YYNGEE. Trimming at V came to 0 bases and at J to 1 base, leaving 7 bases not matched to a gene. The CDR3 is made up of 17 amino acids. CDR3 sequence: CASSVGGASGAQETQYF. The CDR3 nucleotides are TGTGCCAGCAGCGTAGGGGGAGCTAGCGGGGCCCAAGAGACCCAGTACTTC.

This chain links TRBV6-4 with TRBJ2-7; D uncertain. The CDR3 is made up of 12 amino acids. CDR1 and CDR2 (germline): MRHNA, SNTAGT. V dropped 6 bases and J dropped 3 bases, with 9 bases sitting between them. The CDR3 DNA is TGTGCCAGCAGGGAATTGGGCTACGAGCAGTACGTC. It translates to CASRELGYEQYV.

This chain connects TRBV4-2 to TRBJ2-1, with 7 positions matching TRBD1. This CDR3 is built from 16 residues. Germline V gene lookup returns CDR1 LGHNA and CDR2 YNFKEQ. The V and J ends lost 3 bases and 2 bases, in that order; junction bases with no gene match: 7. The chain's CDR3 is CASSHGTDVPYNEQFF. The CDR3 DNA is TGTGCCAGCAGCCATGGGACAGATGTGCCCTACAATGAGCAGTTCTTC.

The genes are TRBV6-2 or TRBV6-3 and TRBJ2-1; tentative D call: TRBD1 (6 bases). The CDR3 contains 15 residues. Trimming took 2 bases from V and 8 from J, leaving 16 bases between them. Germline assignment: CDR1 MNHEY and CDR2 SVGEGT. The DNA for the CDR3 is TGTGCCAGCAGTTACATAGGGGGAATAAGGGATGAGCAGTTCTTC. Protein: CASSYIGGIRDEQFF.

There are a few counts of this clone. The chain couples TRBV9 to TRBJ2-5; 8 nucleotides align to TRBD1. The trim removed 0 bases at V and 5 bases at J, leaving 12 bases unmatched. The CDR3 has 17 residues. CDR1 is SGDLS, CDR2 YYNGEE, per germline. CDR3 sequence (DNA): TGTGCCAGCAGCGTAGAGGGAGGACAGGGACAAGGGGAGACCCAGTACTTC. Translated, it gives CASSVEGGQGQGETQYF.

This clone was counted a single time. This chain links TRBV24-1 with TRBJ2-7; D may be TRBD1 or TRBD2 (5 bases each). This CDR3 is 18 amino acids long. Germline V gene sequence: CDR1 KGHDR, CDR2 SFDVKD. Trimming took off 3 bases at V and 4 bases at J, with 24 bases between the two ends. CDR3 bases: TGTGCCACCAGTGATGCCACCGGGGACCCTACCACCAGGTACGAGCAGTACTTC. As protein: CATSDATGDPTTRYEQYF.

The rearrangement uses TRBV11-3 and TRBJ2-1; 8 nucleotides line up with TRBD2. Germline-derived CDR1 and CDR2 are SGHNT and YENEEA. Unmatched junction bases numbered 10, after V lost 0 bases and J lost 3 bases. The length of the CDR3 is 18 residues. The CDR3 DNA sequence: TGTGCCAGCAGCTTAGATTCCACGGGGGGGCCGTTCTACAATGAGCAGTTCTTC. Amino acid sequence: CASSLDSTGGPFYNEQFF.

The rearrangement joins TRBV11-2 to TRBJ1-1, with 9 bases that match TRBD1. CDR3 length: 17 amino acids. J was trimmed by 0 bases and V by 3 bases; bases with no gene match: 8. CDR1 and CDR2 (germline): SGHAT, FQNNGV. CDR3 sequence: CASSFGTGRGLNTEAFF. DNA of the CDR3: TGTGCCAGCAGCTTCGGGACAGGGAGAGGATTGAACACTGAAGCTTTCTTT.

The rearrangement uses TRBV7-9 and TRBJ2-1; 9 bases align to TRBD2. The CDR3 has 14 residues. The germline gives CDR1 SEHNR, CDR2 FQNEAQ (reference sequence). V was clipped by 3 bases and J by 7 bases; unmatched bases: 4. CDR3 region: CASSFGLAGNEQFF. CDR3 DNA sequence: TGTGCCAGCAGCTTTGGGCTAGCGGGAAATGAGCAGTTCTTC.

The rearrangement uses TRBV5-1 and TRBJ2-3, with TRBD2 matching 7 bases. The germline CDR1 and CDR2 sequences are SGHRS and YFSETQ. This CDR3 is 15 amino acids long. V shed 3 bases and J 0 bases; nucleotides not matched to a gene: 4. CDR3: CASSSELASTDTQYF. CDR3 DNA sequence: TGCGCCAGCAGCTCGGAACTAGCGAGCACAGATACGCAGTATTTT.

In its sample, this clone was seen a few times. The chain is built from TRBV11-2 and TRBJ2-7, with D possibly called TRBD1 or TRBD2 (5 bases each). The germline V gene encodes CDR1 SGHAT and CDR2 FQNNGV. V dropped 1 base and J dropped 2 bases, with 15 bases sitting between them. This CDR3 has 16 amino acids. Here the CDR3 DNA reads TGTGCCAGCAGCTTAGCCTTGGGGGACGGAGCCTACGAGCAGTACTTC. This sequence encodes CASSLALGDGAYEQYF.

The J gene is TRBJ1-5, the V gene TRBV2, with D perhaps TRBD1 (6 bases). Germline CDR1 SNHLY, CDR2 FYNNEI. This CDR3 is 14 amino acids long. V was trimmed by 8 bases and J by 11 bases, leaving 22 bases between them. CDR3 residues: CASQWGPSVEAQHF. The CDR3 DNA sequence: TGTGCCAGCCAGTGGGGGCCCAGCGTAGAAGCCCAGCATTTT.

This clone was seen only once. V gene TRBV18 combines with J gene TRBJ1-6; D possibly corresponds to TRBD1 (5 bases). The CDR3 extends over 15 amino acids. V lost 3 bases and J 6 bases, leaving 12 bases between the germline ends. Germline-derived CDR1 and CDR2 are KGHSH and LQKENI. Written as DNA, the CDR3 is TGTGCCAGCTCACCCACCCCGGGGACTAATTCACCCCTCCACTTT. Amino acid sequence: CASSPTPGTNSPLHF.

This chain connects TRBV9 to TRBJ1-1; TRBD1 might be the D (5 bases). V was clipped by 2 bases and J by 7 bases, with 18 bases between them. The CDR3 consists of 15 residues. Germline assignment: CDR1 SGDLS and CDR2 YYNGEE. The CDR3 DNA is TGTGCCAGCAGCGTTGACTTCAGGGTCGGGATTGAAGCTTTCTTT. It is translated as CASSVDFRVGIEAFF.

V and J are TRBV6-5 and TRBJ2-1, with D unclear. Trimming removed 0 bases at V and 8 bases at J, with 17 bases between. The germline V gene has CDR1 MNHEY and CDR2 SVGAGI. The CDR3 contains 16 residues. CDR3 nucleotide sequence: TGTGCCAGCAGTTACTCCAGCGATCTTGTTTTCTATGAGCAGTTCTTC. It is translated as CASSYSSDLVFYEQFF.

The rearrangement joins TRBV9 to TRBJ2-3, with 8 bases lining up with TRBD2. Germline V lookup: CDR1 SGDLS, CDR2 YYNGEE. V trimming: 0 bases; J trimming: 6 bases; junction bases outside the gene matches: 12. This CDR3 has 17 residues. The CDR3 sequence: CASSVDPIAGPPDTQYF. CDR3 sequence (DNA): TGTGCCAGCAGCGTAGACCCCATAGCGGGACCACCCGATACGCAGTATTTT.

The chain links TRBV6-5 to TRBJ1-6; 7 bases match TRBD1. V lost 4 bases, J lost 8 bases, and 5 bases stayed unmatched. The CDR3 covers 14 residues. Germline assignment: CDR1 MNHEY and CDR2 SVGAGI. The CDR3 coding sequence is TGTGCCAGCAGTTCTCGACAGGGAGATTCACCCCTCCACTTT. This translates into CASSSRQGDSPLHF.

This chain joins TRBV2 and TRBJ2-1; 11 nucleotides agree with TRBD2. The J segment lost 2 bases and the V segment lost 7 bases, leaving 10 bases of the junction unmatched. There are 17 residues in the CDR3. Germline CDR1 is SNHLY and CDR2 is FYNNEI. The CDR3 reads CASISDPGLAAYNEQFF. In nucleotides, the CDR3 is TGTGCCAGCATATCAGACCCGGGACTAGCGGCCTACAATGAGCAGTTCTTC. Full variable domain (outside the CDR3, taken from reference TRBV2 and TRBJ2-1): EPEVTQTPSHQVTQMGQEVILRCVPISNHLYFYWYRQILGQKVEFLVSFYNNEISEKSEIFDDQFSVERPDGSNFTLKIRSTKLEDSAMYFCASISDPGLAAYNEQFFGPGTRLTVL.

This clone appeared a single time. The V gene is TRBV6-1, the J gene TRBJ1-1, with a weak D call TRBD1 (5 bases). CDR3 length: 15 residues. V was cut by 2 bases and J by 4 bases, with 14 bases left in between. Germline CDR1 MNHNS, CDR2 SASEGT. The CDR3 nucleotides are TGTGCCAGCAGTGAAAGGGGTCAGGGCGGCACTGAAGCTTTCTTT. It encodes CASSERGQGGTEAFF.

The chain combines TRBV6-5 with TRBJ2-2, with no clear D. Germline CDR1 MNHEY, CDR2 SVGAGI. Trimming left V 6 bases short and J 2 bases short, with 13 bases between. This CDR3 contains 15 residues. CDR3 nucleotides: TGTGCCAGCAGGCAAGGGTGGGGAAACACCGGGGAGCTGTTTTTT. It specifies CASRQGWGNTGELFF.

The gene calls are TRBV28 and TRBJ1-2, with no clear D. The CDR3 loop spans 16 amino acids. Trimming removed 3 bases at V and 10 bases at J, with 24 bases between. Germline values: CDR1 MDHEN, CDR2 SYDVKM. CDR3 amino acids: CASSLSLTPGVSDYTF. The DNA for the CDR3 is TGTGCCAGCAGTTTGAGTTTGACCCCGGGAGTTTCGGACTACACCTTC.

The chain uses TRBV28 and TRBJ1-2, with D maybe TRBD1 (6 bases). V dropped 7 bases and J dropped 3 bases, with 15 bases sitting between them. Per germline, CDR1 MDHEN and CDR2 SYDVKM. The CDR3 has 14 amino acids. This chain's CDR3 is CASNSQGTDYGYTF. As DNA, the CDR3 is TGTGCCAGCAATTCTCAGGGGACCGACTATGGCTACACCTTC.

This chain joins TRBV7-3 and TRBJ2-1; 7 bases map to TRBD1. Trimming removed 5 bases from V and 4 bases from J; junction bases left unmatched: 8. CDR1 is SGHTA and CDR2 is FQGTGA in the germline V gene. The CDR3 spans 15 residues. CDR3 nucleotides: TGTGCCAGCAGCAAAACCGGGACAGATTACAATGAGCAGTTCTTC. It specifies CASSKTGTDYNEQFF.